This T cell receptor (beta chain) was observed in a study of immune characterization of retroperitoneal liposarcoma. From the PCR reads, TCRdb called clonotypes with MiXCR, one entry per CDR3 protein. The sample has roughly 9,300 distinct CDR3 sequences, over 25% seen once. Per germline, CDR1 SGHTA and CDR2 FQGNSA. V dropped 1 base and J dropped 13; count of bases not matched to a gene: 13. This CDR3 has 15 amino acids. This clonotype was detected a few times. The chain joins TRBV7-2 to TRBJ2-1, with 7 bases fitting TRBD2. Sequenced: blood. The source is a male donor with retroperitoneal liposarcoma. This CDR3 is CASSLDGPWRETQFF. CDR3 nucleotide sequence: TGTGCCAGCAGCTTAGATGGACCTTGGCGGGAGACCCAGTTCTTC.